This T cell receptor beta chain was sequenced during a study of T cell repertoires in cytomegalovirus infection. Turning to the study itself: CMV epitopes used comprised recently identified HLA-C-restricted ones and well-studied HLA-B-restricted ones. CMV infection plus the matching HLA type was flagged by public TCR beta signatures.

TCRdb analysed the reads with MiXCR anew, one entry per CDR3 protein. The sample comprises about 900,000 distinct CDR3 sequences, roughly 30% of which are singletons, and over 11% rests with the top ten. Broader study findings: The response measured ex vivo was dominated by TCR beta clonotypes (HLA-C-restricted and CMV-specific). Cumulative frequency of public TCR beta families picked out carriers of CMV plus the relevant HLA.

This clonotype has only a few counts. Antigen: not known. The source was cultured CD8+ T cells from PBMCs, collected from culture after CMV antigen stimulation. The clonotype originates from a human donor in good health (CMV status not recorded). Some clones in this sample may be carry-over from other donors' samples.

The CDR3 region is CASSPGTAYGEGEAFF. CDR3 sequence (DNA): TGTGCCAGCAGTCCCGGGACAGCATATGGAGAAGGTGAAGCTTTCTTT. The chain recombines TRBV28 with TRBJ1-1; 7 positions agree with TRBD1. CDR1 MDHEN and CDR2 SYDVKM come from the germline V gene. V lost 5 bases and J lost 7; bases outside the gene matches: 16. CDR3 size: 16 residues.